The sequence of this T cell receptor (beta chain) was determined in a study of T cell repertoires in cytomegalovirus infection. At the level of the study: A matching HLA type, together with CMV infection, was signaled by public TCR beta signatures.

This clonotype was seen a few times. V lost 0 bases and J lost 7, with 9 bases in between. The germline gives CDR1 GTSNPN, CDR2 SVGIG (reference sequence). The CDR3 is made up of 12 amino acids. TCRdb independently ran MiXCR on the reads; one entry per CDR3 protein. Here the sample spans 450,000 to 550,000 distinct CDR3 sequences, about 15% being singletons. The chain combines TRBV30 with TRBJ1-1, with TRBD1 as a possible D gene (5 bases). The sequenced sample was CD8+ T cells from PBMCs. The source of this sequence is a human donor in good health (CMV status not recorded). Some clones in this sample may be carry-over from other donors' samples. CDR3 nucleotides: TGTGCCTGGAGTGTAGGGGTCAATGAAGCTTTCTTT. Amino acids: CAWSVGVNEAFF.